This T cell receptor beta chain is drawn from a study of radiotherapy plus CTLA-4 blockade in lung cancer. Study overall: Objective responses emerged in around 18% of patients, and around 30% attained disease control. Study observations and caveats: Reports identified early blood T cell clone dynamics, with interferon-beta, as the best response predictor. Among blood TCR repertoires after radiotherapy plus ipilimumab, tumor-derived clones expanded.

Data came from immunoSEQ multiplex PCR; TCRdb stores just in-frame clones and leaves some out. The sample carries 81,000 or so clones, about 80% recorded once. CTLA-4 blockade using ipilimumab, together with focal radiation, was received by patients with chemo-refractory metastatic non-small-cell lung cancer. Germline CDR1 reads LGHNA; CDR2 reads YNFKEQ. Trimming took 0 bases from V and 7 from J, leaving 12 bases between them. This CDR3 region has 14 residues. Notes on this clone: Its target is unknown.

This material consisted of peripheral blood, taken from a patient treated with radiotherapy plus ipilimumab. This receptor was obtained from a human donor with non-small cell lung cancer who had stable disease on radiotherapy plus ipilimumab. The genes are TRBV4-2 and TRBJ2-5; D not certain. In nucleotides, the CDR3 is TGTGCCAGCAGCCAAGAACCTCTCGAAGGGACCCAGTACTTC. Its translation is CASSQEPLEGTQYF.